The 8 T cell receptor beta chains below were found in one sample sequenced in a study of T cells in women clearing cervical HPV infection. Assay: immunoSEQ multiplex PCR; the TCRdb copy retains only in-frame clones and omits some. This sample's clone table lists about 39,000 clones. Source material: blood buffy coat. These receptors originate from a woman between 18 and 70 years old with a cervical HPV16 infection that either progressed to CIN3+ or cleared (not recorded which).

Comments on this clone: Read sequence stops 3 residues before the CDR3 end, and the germline J gene provides the missing end. V usage is TRBV7-3 and J usage is TRBJ2-3; 8 nucleotides match TRBD2. Germline loops: CDR1 SGHTA, CDR2 FQGTGA. J was trimmed by 3 bases and V by 2 bases; bases with no gene match: 4. The CDR3 runs to 15 residues. Partial CDR3 DNA: TGTGCCAGCAGCTTACGGGGGGGGGTTACAGATACG. It yields the protein CASSLRGGVTDT. The entire CDR3 reads CASSLRGGVTDTQYF. Full variable domain (rest looked up from reference TRBV7-3 and TRBJ2-3): GAGVSQTPSNKVTEKGKYVELRCDPISGHTALYWYRQSLGQGPEFLIYFQGTGAADDSGLPNDRFFAVRPEGSVSTLKIQRTERGDSAVYLCASSLRGGVTDTQYFGPGTRLTVL.

Points on this clone: The read falls 3 residues short of the CDR3 end, and the missing part is taken from the germline J gene. The V and J genes are TRBV10-3 and TRBJ2-5; 11 bases are shared with TRBD1. V gave up 2 bases and J gave up 5 bases; unmatched junction bases: 4. CDR3 size: 15 residues. The germline V gene encodes CDR1 ENHRY and CDR2 SYGVKD. The sequenced part of the CDR3 DNA is TGTGCCATCAGTGAGCGGGGACAGGGGGGTGAGACC. Translating it yields CAISERGQGGET. From start to end, the CDR3 is CAISERGQGGETQYF.

With respect to this clone: The read halts 3 residues ahead of the CDR3 end, with the missing end drawn from the germline J gene. The chain employs TRBV5-4 and TRBJ1-4; the match to TRBD1 covers 7 bases. This CDR3 is built from 15 residues. Germline V CDR1 and CDR2: SGHNT, YYREEE (reference sequence). J gave up 4 bases and V 5 bases, and 8 bases lay outside the gene matches. The part of the CDR3 DNA that was read is TGTGCCAGCAGTTCCAACAGGGGAATTAATGAAAAA. Protein: CASSSNRGINEK. The whole CDR3 sequence is CASSSNRGINEKLFF.

Note on this clone: The read halts 3 residues ahead of the CDR3 end, with the missing end drawn from the germline J gene. The J gene is TRBJ2-5, the V gene TRBV19, with 7 bases that match TRBD2. V shed 4 bases and J 5 bases; nucleotides not matched to a gene: 7. CDR1 is LNHDA and CDR2 is SQIVND in the germline V gene (reference sequence). There are 14 residues in the CDR3. CDR3 loop: CASSTGRVRETQYF. CDR3 bases read: TGTGCCAGTAGTACAGGGAGGGTAAGGGAGACC.

A remark on this clone: An end of the junction differs from the germline gene, which may be a read error. Read sequence stops 3 residues before the CDR3 end, and the germline J gene provides the missing end. The chain recombines TRBV19 with TRBJ2-3; 7 bases line up with TRBD1. Per the germline V gene, CDR1 is LNHDA and CDR2 is SQIVND (reference sequence). The CDR3 length is 14 residues. The CDR3 DNA, read in part, is TGTGCCAGTAGGATAGACAGGGCGGCAGATACG. Protein product: CASRIDRAADT. The whole CDR3 region reads CASRIDRAADTQYF.

Regarding this clone: The read falls 3 residues short of the CDR3 end, and the missing part is taken from the germline J gene. The V call is TRBV10-1, the J call TRBJ2-3; TRBD2 aligns across 13 bases. Per the germline V gene, CDR1 is WNHNN and CDR2 is SYGVQD (reference sequence). The J segment lost 5 bases and the V segment lost 8 bases, leaving 22 bases of the junction unmatched. The CDR3 spans 20 residues. The part of the CDR3 DNA that was read is TGCGCCAGCCCCCCAGGGACGCAAACTAGCGGGGGGGCCGGTCTAGATACG. Translation gives CASPPGTQTSGGAGLDT. The whole CDR3 is CASPPGTQTSGGAGLDTQYF.

As for this clone: The CDR3 end is not reached by the read, which stops 3 residues before it; the germline J gene fills it in. The chain has TRBV4-1 and TRBJ1-1, with D tentatively TRBD1 (5 bases). The germline CDR1 and CDR2 sequences are MGHRA and YSYEKL. The CDR3 consists of 18 residues. The V gene lost 4 bases and the J gene lost 5 bases, with 26 bases spanning the gap. The part of the CDR3 DNA that was read is TGCGCCAGCAGCCGACGAGAGGTCGTCGGGGGTCGAGGGACTGAA. Translated, it gives CASSRREVVGGRGTE. The whole CDR3 protein reads CASSRREVVGGRGTEAFF.

As concerns this clone: The read comes to an end 3 residues before the CDR3 does, leaving the germline J gene to fill in the end. This chain uses TRBV5-1 with TRBJ1-6; the D gene is possibly TRBD1 (6 bases). The CDR3 consists of 18 residues. V was trimmed by 4 bases and J by 0 bases, leaving 17 bases between them. Germline V gene data show CDR1 as SGHRS and CDR2 as YFSETQ. CDR3 region: CASSPGPDRSSYNSPLHF. Partial CDR3 DNA: TGCGCCAGCAGCCCCGGACCCGACAGGAGCTCCTATAATTCACCC.